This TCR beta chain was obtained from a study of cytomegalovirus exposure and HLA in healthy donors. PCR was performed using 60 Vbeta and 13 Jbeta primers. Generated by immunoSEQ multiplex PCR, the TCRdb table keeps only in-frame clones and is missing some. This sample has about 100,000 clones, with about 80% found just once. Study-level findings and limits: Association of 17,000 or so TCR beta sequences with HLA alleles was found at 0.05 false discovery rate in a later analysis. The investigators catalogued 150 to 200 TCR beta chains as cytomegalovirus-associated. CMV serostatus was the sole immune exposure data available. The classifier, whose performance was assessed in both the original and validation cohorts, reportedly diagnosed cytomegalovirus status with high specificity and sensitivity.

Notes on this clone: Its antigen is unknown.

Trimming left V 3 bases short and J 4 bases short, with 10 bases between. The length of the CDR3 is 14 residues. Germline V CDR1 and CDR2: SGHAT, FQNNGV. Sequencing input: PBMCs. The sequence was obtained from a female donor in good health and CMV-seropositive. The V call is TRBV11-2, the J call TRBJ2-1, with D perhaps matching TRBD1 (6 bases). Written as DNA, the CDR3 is TGTGCCAGCAGCTTGGGGGCTGGATACAATGAGCAGTTCTTC. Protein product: CASSLGAGYNEQFF.